These 17 T cell receptor beta chains were sequenced from one sample in a study of cytomegalovirus exposure and HLA in healthy donors. PCR primers comprised 60 Vbeta and 13 Jbeta primers. The assay was immunoSEQ multiplex PCR, and TCRdb's table has in-frame clones only and misses some. The sample shows roughly 130,000 clones, 80% of them seen only once. Material for sequencing was PBMCs. The receptors derive from a man aged 35 to 55 in good health and CMV-seronegative.

The rearrangement links TRBV11-2 to TRBJ2-3, with unresolved D. The V end lost 3 bases, the J end lost 1 base, and 8 bases lay between the germline ends. This CDR3 has 14 amino acids. Looked up from germline, CDR1 is SGHAT and CDR2 is FQNNGV. CDR3 sequence: CASSFSVGTDTQYF. The DNA for the CDR3 is TGTGCCAGCAGCTTCAGTGTGGGCACAGATACGCAGTATTTT.

The rearrangement uses TRBV7-9 and TRBJ2-5; 7 bases line up with TRBD2. Unmatched junction bases numbered 1, after V lost 1 base and J lost 5 bases. This CDR3 spans 13 amino acids. Germline V CDR1 and CDR2: SEHNR, FQNEAQ (reference sequence). CDR3: CASSLGGGETQYF. The CDR3 DNA reads as TGTGCCAGCAGCTTAGGGGGAGGGGAGACCCAGTACTTC. Drawing the rest from reference TRBV7-9 and TRBJ2-5, the complete variable domain is DTGVSQNPRHKITKRGQNVTFRCDPISEHNRLYWYRQTLGQGPEFLTYFQNEAQLEKSRLLSDRFSAERPKGSFSTLEIQRTEQGDSAMYLCASSLGGGETQYFGPGTRLLVL.

The chain is built from TRBV10-1 and TRBJ2-7, with 8 bases lining up with TRBD1. The germline V gene encodes CDR1 WNHNN and CDR2 SYGVQD (reference sequence). The V segment lost 2 bases and the J segment 6 bases; nucleotides outside the gene matches: 15. The CDR3 length is 17 residues. CDR3 in DNA: TGCGCCAGCAGTGAGCCCGGGGAGGCCAGGGGGCCTGGCGAGCAGTACTTC. Translating gives CASSEPGEARGPGEQYF.

The chain employs TRBV4-1 and TRBJ2-1, with 8 bases identical to TRBD2. J gave up 3 bases and V 6 bases, and 10 bases lay outside the gene matches. The CDR3 is 16 residues long. Germline-derived CDR1 and CDR2 are MGHRA and YSYEKL. CDR3: CASSRLGLAGYNEQFF. CDR3 DNA sequence: TGCGCCAGCAGTCGACTGGGGCTAGCGGGCTACAATGAGCAGTTCTTC.

This chain links TRBV5-1 with TRBJ2-3, with D maybe TRBD1 (6 bases). The CDR3 extends over 14 amino acids. Trimming removed 4 bases at V and 1 base at J, with 10 bases between. The germline CDR1 and CDR2 sequences are SGHRS and YFSETQ. The CDR3, as DNA: TGCGCCAGCAGCCTGGGACAACGCACAGATACGCAGTATTTT. The encoded protein is CASSLGQRTDTQYF.

The sample holds one count of this clone. The chain couples TRBV5-1 to TRBJ2-1, with D possibly TRBD1 on 6 matching bases. The CDR3 is 14 residues long. CDR1 and CDR2 from the germline V gene are SGHRS and YFSETQ. The V and J ends lost 4 bases and 2 bases respectively, with 10 bases between them. CDR3 sequence: CASSPDSTYNEQFF. CDR3 DNA: TGCGCCAGCAGCCCGGACAGTACCTACAATGAGCAGTTCTTC.

A few counts support this clone. The chain links TRBV29-1 to TRBJ2-1; D gene uncertain. Germline V CDR1 and CDR2: SQVTM, ANQGSEA. CDR3 length equals 13 residues. V was pared by 4 bases and J by 6 bases, with 13 bases between. CDR3 sequence: CSVVWQVPNEQFF. The CDR3 DNA follows: TGCAGCGTTGTGTGGCAGGTTCCCAATGAGCAGTTCTTC.

V gene TRBV7-8 combines with J gene TRBJ2-7, with D possibly being TRBD2 (6 bases). Germline loops: CDR1 SGHVS, CDR2 FQNEAQ. The CDR3 spans 16 residues. Trimming removed 3 bases at V and 0 bases at J, with 15 bases between. CDR3 coding DNA: TGTGCCAGCAGCTTGGGAGTGGGGGGAACCTCCTACGAGCAGTACTTC. Translated: CASSLGVGGTSYEQYF.

The rearrangement uses TRBV7-8 and TRBJ1-5, with D unclear. V was clipped by 5 bases and J by 9 bases, with 11 bases between them. The CDR3 spans 12 residues. Germline CDR1 SGHVS, CDR2 FQNEAQ. CDR3 in amino acids: CASSRDRWPQHF. The CDR3 DNA sequence: TGTGCCAGCAGCCGGGATAGATGGCCCCAGCATTTT.

The chain recombines TRBV7-2 with TRBJ2-7; a weak D match, TRBD1 (6 bases). The CDR3 has 14 residues. Between the trimmed V and J ends, which lost 5 bases and 3 bases, there was a span of 14 bases. Germline lookup yields CDR1 SGHTA and CDR2 FQGNSA. CDR3 in DNA: TGTGCCAGCAGCCCCCAGGACAGCCGCTACGAGCAGTACTTC. Protein: CASSPQDSRYEQYF.

In DNA, the CDR3 is TGTGCCAGCAGCTTAGACAGGGGCAGCACAGATACGCAGTATTTT. Translating gives CASSLDRGSTDTQYF. The chain recombines TRBV11-2 with TRBJ2-3, with TRBD1 as a possible D gene (6 bases). The ends were cut back, 0 bases at V and 0 bases at J, with 7 bases in the middle. This CDR3 is built from 15 residues. Germline CDR1 SGHAT, CDR2 FQNNGV.

The rearrangement joins TRBV5-1 to TRBJ1-4; a possible D gene is TRBD1 (6 bases). V was clipped by 1 base and J by 8 bases, with 12 bases between them. Germline lookup yields CDR1 SGHRS and CDR2 YFSETQ. The CDR3 has 14 residues. The CDR3 region is CASSLFGQGEKLFF. In DNA, the CDR3 is TGCGCCAGCAGCTTGTTTGGTCAGGGGGAAAAACTGTTTTTT.

A few counts support this clone. The CDR3 DNA is TGTGCCAGCAGTACTACCGGGACAGGGAGAGAAAAACTGTTTTTT. This sequence encodes CASSTTGTGREKLFF. The chain couples TRBV6-5 to TRBJ1-4; 9 bases fit TRBD1. V trimming: 5 bases; J trimming: 8 bases; junction bases outside the gene matches: 9. The germline CDR1 and CDR2 sequences are MNHEY and SVGAGI. CDR3 length: 15 residues.

J is TRBJ1-5 and V is TRBV4-1; tentatively, D is TRBD1 (5 bases). Deletions cut 8 bases from V and 2 bases from J, with 13 bases between. The germline gives CDR1 MGHRA, CDR2 YSYEKL. The CDR3 runs to 14 residues. The CDR3 protein is CASSDNLGNQPQHF. Here the CDR3 DNA reads TGCGCCAGCTCGGACAACCTAGGCAATCAGCCCCAGCATTTT.

The J gene is TRBJ2-7, the V gene TRBV28; 8 bases map to TRBD1. The CDR3 extends over 14 amino acids. Germline lookup yields CDR1 MDHEN and CDR2 SYDVKM. V shed 3 bases, J shed 6 bases, and the junction held 7 bases outside the gene matches. The CDR3: CASSLPTGVGEQYF. The CDR3 DNA reads as TGTGCCAGCAGTTTGCCGACAGGGGTCGGCGAGCAGTACTTC. Drawing the rest from reference TRBV28 and TRBJ2-7, the complete variable domain is DVKVTQSSRYLVKRTGEKVFLECVQDMDHENMFWYRQDPGLGLRLIYFSYDVKMKEKGDIPEGYSVSREKKERFSLILESASTNQTSMYLCASSLPTGVGEQYFGPGTRLTVT.

This clone showed up just once. V and J are TRBV7-2 and TRBJ2-7, with 8 bases that match TRBD2. Per germline, CDR1 SGHTA and CDR2 FQGNSA. Losses at the gene ends were 1 base for V and 4 bases for J; bases not matched to a gene: 6. The CDR3 extends over 15 amino acids. The CDR3 DNA reads as TGTGCCAGCAGCTTAGGGCCGGGGGGGCTTTACGAGCAGTACTTC. Protein product: CASSLGPGGLYEQYF.

This clone has only a few counts. This chain connects TRBV11-2 to TRBJ2-7; D uncertain. Trimming took off 3 bases at V and 5 bases at J, with 14 bases between the two ends. The CDR3 has 14 amino acids. Germline lookup yields CDR1 SGHAT and CDR2 FQNNGV. The CDR3 DNA reads as TGTGCCAGCAGCTTTTCTCCCCGCAGCGACGAGCAGTACTTC. Protein product: CASSFSPRSDEQYF. The whole variable domain, remainder taken from reference TRBV11-2 and TRBJ2-7, is EAGVAQSPRYKIIEKRQSVAFWCNPISGHATLYWYQQILGQGPKLLIQFQNNGVVDDSQLPKDRFSAERLKGVDSTLKIQPAKLEDSAVYLCASSFSPRSDEQYFGPGTRLTVT.